This T cell receptor (beta chain) is from a study of T-cell reconstitution after alpha-beta-depleted transplantation in children. Findings and limits, study-wide: After one year, T-cell counts and TCRbeta diversity mostly came from new T cells. The study traced high day-60 TCRbeta diversity in some patients to surviving recipient T cells and thymic progenitors.

This clonotype turned up a few times. Its target is not known. Molecular barcoding with unique molecular identifiers was used for the TCRbeta library. MiXCR, run by TCRdb on the PCR reads, gives a single entry per CDR3 protein. This sample yields around 700,000 distinct CDR3 sequences, of which around 13% are seen a single time; 0.79% belongs to the top ten. Per the germline V gene, CDR1 is MNHEY and CDR2 is SVGAGI. V gave up 2 bases and J gave up 11 bases, with 15 bases separating them. The CDR3 has 14 amino acids. Sequencing was performed on PBMCs, taken before TCRalphabeta/CD19-depleted stem cell transplant. J is TRBJ1-4 and V is TRBV6-5, with no clear D. The sequence derives from a girl aged 2-10 years with congenital amegakaryocytic thrombocytopenia, due to receive a stem cell transplant. CDR3 bases: TGTGCCAGCAGTTACCGGGCCCCTGGCGATAAACTGTTTTTT. Its protein product is CASSYRAPGDKLFF.